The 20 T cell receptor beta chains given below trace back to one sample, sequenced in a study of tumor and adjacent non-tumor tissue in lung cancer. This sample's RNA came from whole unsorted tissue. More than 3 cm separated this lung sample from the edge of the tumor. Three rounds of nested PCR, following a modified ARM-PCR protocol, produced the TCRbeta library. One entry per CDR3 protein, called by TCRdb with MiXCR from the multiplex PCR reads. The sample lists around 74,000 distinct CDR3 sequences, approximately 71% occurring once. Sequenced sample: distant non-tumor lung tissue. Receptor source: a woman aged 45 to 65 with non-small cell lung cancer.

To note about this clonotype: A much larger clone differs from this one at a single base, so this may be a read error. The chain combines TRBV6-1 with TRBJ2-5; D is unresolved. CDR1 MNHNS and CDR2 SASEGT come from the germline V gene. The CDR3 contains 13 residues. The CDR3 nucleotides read TGTGCCAGCACTGAAATACGGGCGGAGACCCAGTACTTC. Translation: CASTEIRAETQYF.

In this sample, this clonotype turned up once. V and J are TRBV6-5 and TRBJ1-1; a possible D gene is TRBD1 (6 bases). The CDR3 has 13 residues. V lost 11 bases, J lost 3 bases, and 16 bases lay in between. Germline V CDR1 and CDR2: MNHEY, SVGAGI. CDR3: CARSPRGYTEAFF. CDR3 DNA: TGTGCCCGTAGCCCGAGGGGGTACACTGAAGCTTTCTTT.

The CDR3 spells CASREGRTQYF. DNA for the CDR3: TGTGCCAGCAGAGAGGGACGCACCCAGTACTTC. The J gene is TRBJ2-5, the V gene TRBV28; D tentatively fits TRBD1 or TRBD2 (5 bases each). Germline lookup yields CDR1 MDHEN and CDR2 SYDVKM. V was trimmed by 6 bases and J by 8 bases, leaving 10 bases between them. This CDR3 has 11 residues.

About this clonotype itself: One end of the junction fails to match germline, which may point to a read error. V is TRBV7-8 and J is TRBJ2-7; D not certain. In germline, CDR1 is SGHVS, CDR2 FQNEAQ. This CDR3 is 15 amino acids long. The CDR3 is CASGLTEDGWYEQYF. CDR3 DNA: TGTGCCAGCGGCTTAACAGAGGATGGTTGGTACGAGCAGTACTTC. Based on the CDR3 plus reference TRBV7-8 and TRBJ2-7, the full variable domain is GAGVSQSPRYKVAKRGQDVALRCDPISGHVSLFWYQQALGQGPEFLTYFQNEAQLDKSGLPSDRFFAERPEGSVSTLKIQRTQQEDSAVYLCASGLTEDGWYEQYFGPGTRLTVT.

CDR3 nucleotides: TGTGCCAGCAGTTTGGCTAGCGGGAGGACCTACGAGCAGTACTTC. This codes for CASSLASGRTYEQYF. V usage is TRBV28 and J usage is TRBJ2-7; 11 bases are a match to TRBD2. This CDR3 contains 15 residues. Trimming took 3 bases from V and 2 from J; bases not matched to a gene: 3. Germline loops: CDR1 MDHEN, CDR2 SYDVKM.

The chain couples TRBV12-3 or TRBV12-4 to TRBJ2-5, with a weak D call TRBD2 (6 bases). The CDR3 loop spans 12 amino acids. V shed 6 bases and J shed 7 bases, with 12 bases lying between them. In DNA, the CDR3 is TGTGCCAGCAGCCAGTTGGGAGGGACCCAGTACTTC. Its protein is CASSQLGGTQYF.

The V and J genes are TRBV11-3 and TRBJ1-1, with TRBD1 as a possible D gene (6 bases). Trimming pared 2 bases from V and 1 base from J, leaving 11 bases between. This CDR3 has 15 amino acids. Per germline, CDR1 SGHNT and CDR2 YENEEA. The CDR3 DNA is TGTGCCAGCAGCTTAAAGGACAGAGGGAACACTGAAGCTTTCTTT. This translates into CASSLKDRGNTEAFF.

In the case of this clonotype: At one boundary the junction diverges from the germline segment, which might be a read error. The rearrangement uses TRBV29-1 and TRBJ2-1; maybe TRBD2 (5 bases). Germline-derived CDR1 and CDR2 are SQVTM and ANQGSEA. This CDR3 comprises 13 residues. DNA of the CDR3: TGCAGCGTAGAATCGACTAACGCCGATGAGCAGTCCTTC. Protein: CSVESTNADEQSF.

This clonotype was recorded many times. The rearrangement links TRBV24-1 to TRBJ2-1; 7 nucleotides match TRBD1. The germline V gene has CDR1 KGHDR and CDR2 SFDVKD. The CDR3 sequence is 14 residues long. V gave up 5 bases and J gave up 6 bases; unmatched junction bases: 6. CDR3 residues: CATSGNRGRNEQFF. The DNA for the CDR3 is TGTGCCACCAGTGGGAACAGGGGACGCAATGAGCAGTTCTTC.

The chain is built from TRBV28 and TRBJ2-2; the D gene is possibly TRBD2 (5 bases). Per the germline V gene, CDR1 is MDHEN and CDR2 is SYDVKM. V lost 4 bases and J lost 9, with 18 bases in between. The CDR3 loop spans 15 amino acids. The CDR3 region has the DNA TGTGCCAGCAGTTCCGGGGAAATGAACACAAGGGAGCTGTTTTTT. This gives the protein CASSSGEMNTRELFF.

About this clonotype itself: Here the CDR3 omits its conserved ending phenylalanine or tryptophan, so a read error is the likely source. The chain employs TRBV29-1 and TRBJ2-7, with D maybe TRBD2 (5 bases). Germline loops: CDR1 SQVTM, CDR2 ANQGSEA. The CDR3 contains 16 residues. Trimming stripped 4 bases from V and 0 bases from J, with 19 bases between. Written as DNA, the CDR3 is TGCAGCGTTGGAGACGTCAGCGGACTGTCCTCCTACGAGCAGTACTTA. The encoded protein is CSVGDVSGLSSYEQYL.

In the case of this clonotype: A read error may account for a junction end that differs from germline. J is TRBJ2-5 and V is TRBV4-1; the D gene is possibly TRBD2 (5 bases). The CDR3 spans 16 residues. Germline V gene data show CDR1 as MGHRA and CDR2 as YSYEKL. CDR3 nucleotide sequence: TGCGCAAGCAGCCAAGCCAGGAGGAACGGCCAAGAGACCCAGTATTTC. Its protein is CASSQARRNGQETQYF.

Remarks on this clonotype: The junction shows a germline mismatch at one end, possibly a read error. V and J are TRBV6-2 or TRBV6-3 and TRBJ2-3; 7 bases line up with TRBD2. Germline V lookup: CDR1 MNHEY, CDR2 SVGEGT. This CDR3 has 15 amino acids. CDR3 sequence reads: CANSYMGLQIDTQYF. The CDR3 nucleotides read TGTGCCAACAGTTACATGGGACTACAGATAGATACGCAGTATTTT.

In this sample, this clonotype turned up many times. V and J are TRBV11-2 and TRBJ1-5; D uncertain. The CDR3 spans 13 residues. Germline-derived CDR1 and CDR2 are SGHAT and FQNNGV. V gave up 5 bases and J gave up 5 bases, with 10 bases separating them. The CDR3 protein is CASSLRPDQPQHF. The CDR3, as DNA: TGTGCCAGCAGCCTGCGACCCGATCAGCCCCAGCATTTT.

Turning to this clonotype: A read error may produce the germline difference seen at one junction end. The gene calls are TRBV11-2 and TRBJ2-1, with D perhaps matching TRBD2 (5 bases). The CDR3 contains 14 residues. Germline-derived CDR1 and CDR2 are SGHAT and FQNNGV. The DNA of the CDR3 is TGTGCTAGCAGCTTCCTAGCCCAATACAGAGAGCAGTTCTTC. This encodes CASSFLAQYREQFF.

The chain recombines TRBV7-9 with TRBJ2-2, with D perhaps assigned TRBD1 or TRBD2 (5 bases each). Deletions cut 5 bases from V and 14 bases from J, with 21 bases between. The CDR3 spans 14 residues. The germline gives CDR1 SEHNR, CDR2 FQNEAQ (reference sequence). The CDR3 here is CASSRETDTVELFF. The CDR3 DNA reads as TGTGCCAGCAGCCGGGAAACGGACACCGTGGAACTGTTTTTT.

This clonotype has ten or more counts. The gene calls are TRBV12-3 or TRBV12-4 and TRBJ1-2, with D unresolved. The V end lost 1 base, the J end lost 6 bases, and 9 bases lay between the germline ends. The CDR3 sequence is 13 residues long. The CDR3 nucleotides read TGTGCCAGCAGTTTAGGGGAGAAAGATGGCTACACCTTC. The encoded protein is CASSLGEKDGYTF.

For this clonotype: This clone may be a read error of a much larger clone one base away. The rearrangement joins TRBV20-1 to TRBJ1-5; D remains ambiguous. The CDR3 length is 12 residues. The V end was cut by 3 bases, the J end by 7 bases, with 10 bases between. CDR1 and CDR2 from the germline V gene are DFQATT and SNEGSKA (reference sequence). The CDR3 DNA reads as TGCAGTGCTAGTGGGAGTCACCAGCCCCAGCATTTT. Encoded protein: CSASGSHQPQHF.

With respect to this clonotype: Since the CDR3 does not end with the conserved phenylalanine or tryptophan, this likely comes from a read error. CDR3 protein: CASSQDGRGGERGTQYL. The CDR3 DNA is TGCGCCAGCAGCCAAGATGGCAGGGGAGGGGAAAGAGGGACCCAGTACCTC. This rearrangement joins TRBV4-1 to TRBJ2-5; weak D call: TRBD2 (7 bases). Germline V gives CDR1 MGHRA, CDR2 YSYEKL. V shed 0 bases and J shed 7 bases, with 21 bases lying between them. The CDR3 has 17 amino acids.

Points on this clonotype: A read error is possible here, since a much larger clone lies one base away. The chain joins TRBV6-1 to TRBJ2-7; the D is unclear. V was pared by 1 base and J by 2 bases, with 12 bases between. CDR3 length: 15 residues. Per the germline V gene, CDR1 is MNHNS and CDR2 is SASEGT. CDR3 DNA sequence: TGTGCCAGCAGTGAAGGGGTCTTGGGGACCTACGAGCAGTACTTC. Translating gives CASSEGVLGTYEQYF.